One and the same sample provided the 11 T cell receptor beta chains below, sequenced in a study of shared clonotypes between healthy human individuals. Generated by immunoSEQ multiplex PCR, the TCRdb table keeps only in-frame clones and is missing some. This sample has fewer than 2.5 million clones, with approximately 93% found just once. What was sequenced was naive CD4+ T cells from PBMCs. Subset defined: CD45RA+ positively selected. Every receptor here comes from a man aged 18 to 30 in good health. Some clones in this sample may be carry-over from other donors' samples.

The V gene is TRBV5-1, the J gene TRBJ1-1; D is possibly TRBD1 (6 bases). CDR1 and CDR2 (germline): SGHRS, YFSETQ. The CDR3 is made up of 17 amino acids. The germline V and J ends were trimmed by 2 bases and 0 bases, with 17 bases remaining between them. The CDR3 spells CASSLRGGVRVNTEAFF. The CDR3 DNA is TGCGCCAGCAGCTTAAGAGGGGGGGTCCGCGTGAACACTGAAGCTTTCTTT.

The chain recombines TRBV5-1 with TRBJ2-5; 11 bases map to TRBD2. J gave up 5 bases and V 0 bases, and 3 bases lay outside the gene matches. The germline V gene has CDR1 SGHRS and CDR2 YFSETQ. The CDR3 runs to 15 residues. DNA for the CDR3: TGCGCCAGCAGCTTGGGACTAGCGGGAAGTGAGACCCAGTACTTC. It is translated as CASSLGLAGSETQYF.

The chain employs TRBV19 and TRBJ2-3; D unresolved. In germline, CDR1 is LNHDA, CDR2 SQIVND (reference sequence). This CDR3 has 10 amino acids. The V and J ends lost 10 bases and 6 bases respectively, with 8 bases between them. This chain's CDR3 is CATLGDTQYF. The CDR3 DNA sequence: TGTGCCACCCTCGGTGATACGCAGTATTTT.

The rearrangement links TRBV20-1 to TRBJ2-5; no reliable D call. Germline CDR1 reads DFQATT; CDR2 reads SNEGSKA (reference sequence). The CDR3 loop spans 10 amino acids. V was shortened by 3 bases and J by 4 bases, with 3 bases between the two germline ends. The CDR3 loop is CSASIETQYF. The DNA of the CDR3 is TGCAGTGCTAGCATAGAGACCCAGTACTTC.

The chain recombines TRBV6-5 with TRBJ2-5, with TRBD1 identical over 9 bases. Per the germline V gene, CDR1 is MNHEY and CDR2 is SVGAGI. With 2 bases clipped from V and 5 bases from J, the junction kept 6 bases outside the gene matches. The CDR3 has 15 amino acids. The CDR3 nucleotides are TGTGCCAGCAGTTACGGGGACAGGGCCCTGGAGACCCAGTACTTC. Amino acid sequence: CASSYGDRALETQYF.

The chain has TRBV5-1 and TRBJ2-3, with 10 bases fitting TRBD2. The CDR3 sequence is 16 residues long. Germline V lookup: CDR1 SGHRS, CDR2 YFSETQ. The V gene end was trimmed by 4 bases and the J gene end by 2 bases; junction bases not matched to a gene: 7. CDR3 sequence: CASSLQLAGNTDTQYF. In DNA, the CDR3 is TGCGCCAGCAGCCTCCAACTAGCGGGGAACACAGATACGCAGTATTTT.

The rearrangement links TRBV28 to TRBJ2-4; D is perhaps TRBD2 (5 bases). This CDR3 is built from 12 residues. In germline, CDR1 is MDHEN, CDR2 SYDVKM. Trimming removed 5 bases at V and 9 bases at J, with 11 bases between. CDR3 bases: TGTGCCAGCAGTACGGCCCGGGGCATTCAGTACTTC. This translates into CASSTARGIQYF.

V is TRBV6-1 and J is TRBJ2-2; D ambiguous. The CDR3 runs to 12 residues. Between the trimmed V and J ends, which lost 8 bases and 2 bases, there was a span of 6 bases. Looked up from germline, CDR1 is MNHNS and CDR2 is SASEGT. CDR3 in DNA: TGTGCCAGCTGTCTAAACACCGGGGAGCTGTTTTTT. It yields the protein CASCLNTGELFF.

The V call is TRBV5-1, the J call TRBJ1-1, with D possibly TRBD1 on 6 matching bases. Germline-derived CDR1 and CDR2 are SGHRS and YFSETQ. This CDR3 has 14 residues. The V end was cut by 4 bases, the J end by 5 bases, with 15 bases between. CDR3 residues: CASSLWTVSTEAFF. The CDR3 DNA sequence: TGCGCCAGCAGCCTTTGGACAGTTTCAACTGAAGCTTTCTTT.

The chain employs TRBV6-5 and TRBJ2-1; tentatively, D is TRBD2 (5 bases). The CDR3 totals 13 residues. Germline V lookup: CDR1 MNHEY, CDR2 SVGAGI. V lost 6 bases and J lost 9, with 15 bases in between. The CDR3 DNA reads TGTGCCAGCAGAACCCTTATCGGAGGTGAGCAGTTCTTC. This gives the protein CASRTLIGGEQFF.

The chain couples TRBV6-5 to TRBJ2-5; the D gene is possibly TRBD1 (8 bases). Germline CDR1 reads MNHEY; CDR2 reads SVGAGI. V lost 3 bases to trimming and J lost 4 bases, with 18 bases between them. There are 16 residues in the CDR3. The CDR3 DNA reads as TGTGCCAGCAGTTATACAGGGGGGGCTGCTCGAGAGACCCAGTACTTC. It encodes CASSYTGGAARETQYF.